This T cell receptor beta chain was sequenced in a study of T cell changes during pregnancy in multiple sclerosis. Generated by immunoSEQ multiplex PCR, the TCRdb table keeps only in-frame clones and is missing some. The sample consists of about 58,000 clones, about 90% of them appearing once. The sequence was obtained from a female donor in good health, enrolled as a control in a pregnancy study. The sample here was CD4+ T cells from peripheral blood mononuclear cells, taken after pregnancy.

The CDR3 nucleotides are TGTGCCAGCCAGCTAGCGGGGGGGCATGAGCAGTTCTTC. Its translation: CASQLAGGHEQFF. The chain employs TRBV7-2 and TRBJ2-1; 12 nucleotides match TRBD2. V lost 8 bases, J lost 8 bases, and 4 bases stayed unmatched. This CDR3 is built from 13 residues. Germline CDR1 reads SGHTA; CDR2 reads FQGNSA. The full variable domain, completed using reference TRBV7-2 and TRBJ2-1, is GAGVSQSPSNKVTEKGKDVELRCDPISGHTALYWYRQSLGQGLEFLIYFQGNSAPDKSGLPSDRFSAERTGGSVSTLTIQRTQQEDSAVYLCASQLAGGHEQFFGPGTRLTVL.